This TCR beta chain originates from a study of blood T cell repertoires in COVID-19. Study information: Italy, Spain and the United States were the sources of the convalescent and acute COVID-19 samples. T cells, B-cell-depleted T cells, or PBMCs provided the cDNA or gDNA that served as material.

The CDR3 runs to 14 residues. V shed 5 bases and J shed 5 bases, with 12 bases lying between them. The germline gives CDR1 MNHEY, CDR2 SVGAGI. Authors' data handling: Counts of nucleated cells, estimated from reference gene primer amplification, were obtained. The method was immunoSEQ multiplex PCR; TCRdb's version includes in-frame clones alone and lacks a portion of them. V and J calls and clone size come straight from that table; D and trimming were deduced from the DNA. The sample holds about 99,000 clones, around 83% seen once. This clonotype was obtained from a woman older than 75 with active or convalescent COVID-19. The sequenced sample consisted of peripheral blood. V usage is TRBV6-5 and J usage is TRBJ1-4; D may be TRBD1 (6 bases). CDR3 region: CASSLDRQNEKLFF. The DNA for the CDR3 is TGTGCCAGCAGTCTCGACAGGCAGAATGAAAAACTGTTTTTT.